The 2 T cell receptor beta chains presented below share a single source sample, sequenced in a study of T cell responses to AZD1222 COVID-19 vaccine. TCRdb keeps only in-frame clones here, not all; method: immunoSEQ multiplex PCR. This sample yields some 92,000 clones, of which around nine tenths are seen a single time; 5.2% belongs to the top ten. The sample consisted of peripheral blood, taken on day 0 of MenACWY control vaccination. These receptors were collected from an adult in good health.

CDR3 amino acids: CASSLGNNQPQHF. CDR3 sequence (DNA): TGTGCCAGCAGTCTAGGGAATAATCAGCCCCAGCATTTT. The chain is built from TRBV12-3 or TRBV12-4 and TRBJ1-5; D call uncertain. The CDR3 loop spans 13 amino acids. Trimming stripped 5 bases from V and 4 bases from J, with 9 bases between.

V usage is TRBV19 and J usage is TRBJ2-2, with 11 bases matching TRBD2. There are 17 residues in the CDR3. Germline CDR1 is LNHDA and CDR2 is SQIVND (reference sequence). Trimming cost V 1 base and J 9 bases; bases outside gene matches: 10. CDR3 nucleotide sequence: TGTGCCAGTAGTATAGGGCTAGCGGGAGGTTTTAGCCGGGAGCTGTTTTTT. Protein: CASSIGLAGGFSRELFF.